These 10 T cell receptor beta chains share one sample of origin, sequenced in a study of tumor-infiltrating lymphocytes in primary liver carcinoma. Total RNA and DNA came together from approximately 20-30 mg of bulk tissue without cell sorting. A constant-region primer served to make TCR beta cDNA from about 0.45 ug total RNA. Employing slightly modified ARM-PCR, three nested multiplex PCR rounds were run, and these gave rise to the TCR beta libraries. Amplification in the first two PCR rounds was performed using TRBV1-TRBV30 forward primers and a C-beta reverse primer for around 10 cycles each. TCRdb analysed the multiplex PCR reads with MiXCR anew, one entry per CDR3 protein. The repertoire consists of some 95,000 distinct CDR3 sequences, with about 70% occurring once and the leading ten covering roughly 30%. Sequenced sample: tumor-adjacent normal liver tissue. The origin of the receptors is a man aged 35 to 55 with primary liver carcinoma and hepatitis B virus infection.

This clonotype has a count of ten or more. In nucleotides, the CDR3 is TGTGCCAGCAGTTCCGTGGGGGCGGAACCCTACGAGCAGTACTTC. Translation gives CASSSVGAEPYEQYF. The rearrangement links TRBV6-5 to TRBJ2-7; D perhaps matches TRBD1 (6 bases). There are 15 residues in the CDR3. Germline CDR1 is MNHEY and CDR2 is SVGAGI. The germline V and J ends were trimmed by 4 bases and 2 bases, with 15 bases remaining between them.

The count of this clonotype is one. Given a much more abundant clone one base away, this may be a read error. The V gene is TRBV10-3, the J gene TRBJ2-7; D possibly uses TRBD1 or TRBD2 (5 bases each). Germline CDR1 and CDR2: ENHRY and SYGVKD. This CDR3 has 14 residues. Here the CDR3 reads CVISEGKNPYEQYF. CDR3 in DNA: TGTGTCATCAGTGAGGGGAAGAATCCCTACGAGCAGTACTTC.

V is TRBV18 and J is TRBJ2-2, with TRBD1 matching 9 bases. CDR3 size: 17 residues. CDR1 and CDR2 from the germline V gene are KGHSH and LQKENI. With 4 bases clipped from V and 1 base from J, the junction kept 7 bases outside the gene matches. The CDR3 loop reads CASSLQGAILNTGELFF. The DNA of the CDR3 is TGTGCCAGCTCACTACAGGGGGCGATTTTGAACACCGGGGAGCTGTTTTTT.

For this clonotype: The junction differs from germline at one of its ends, possibly a read error. The chain employs TRBV11-1 and TRBJ2-3, with D possibly matching TRBD2 (6 bases). Germline V gene lookup returns CDR1 SGHAT and CDR2 FQDESV (reference sequence). This CDR3 spans 14 amino acids. The CDR3 sequence: CASSYGTGRDTLYF. The DNA of the CDR3 is TGTGCCAGCAGCTACGGGACTGGCAGAGATACGCTGTATTTT.

In the case of this clonotype: Since the CDR3 does not end with the conserved phenylalanine or tryptophan, this likely comes from a read error. V gene TRBV6-6 combines with J gene TRBJ2-2; D not certain. Germline V gives CDR1 MNHNY, CDR2 SVGAGI (reference sequence). The CDR3 contains 13 residues. In DNA, the CDR3 is TGTGCCAGCAGTTACTTGAACAGCGGGGAGCTGTTTTCT. This sequence encodes CASSYLNSGELFS.

The chain uses TRBV6-1 and TRBJ2-7; D gene ambiguous. The V gene's germline CDR1 is MNHNS and CDR2 SASEGT. This CDR3 spans 13 amino acids. V lost 3 bases, J lost 0 bases, and 6 bases lay in between. CDR3 loop: CASSELSSYEQYF. CDR3 nucleotides: TGTGCCAGCAGTGAGCTGAGCTCCTACGAGCAGTACTTC.

Details on this clonotype: This may be a read error, as it is one base from a much larger clone. CDR3 residues: CAISNSAGRGWYEQYF. In DNA form, the CDR3 reads TGTGCCATCAGCAACTCCGCCGGCCGCGGGTGGTACGAGCAGTACTTC. The chain joins TRBV10-3 to TRBJ2-7, with D possibly TRBD2 on 5 matching bases. Germline CDR1 reads ENHRY; CDR2 reads SYGVKD. V shed 6 bases and J shed 4 bases, with 22 bases lying between them. There are 16 residues in the CDR3.

The sample holds many counts of this clonotype. The chain joins TRBV28 to TRBJ1-6, with D uncertain. This CDR3 has 16 amino acids. Germline-derived CDR1 and CDR2 are MDHEN and SYDVKM. Trimming left V 7 bases short and J 0 bases short, with 13 bases between. The CDR3, as DNA: TGTGCCAGCAAACCAGGAGGGATCTCCTATAATTCACCCCTCCACTTT. It is translated as CASKPGGISYNSPLHF.

A remark on this clonotype: A much larger clone differs from this one at a single base, so this may be a read error. The V call is TRBV12-3 or TRBV12-4, the J call TRBJ2-1, with 8 bases that match TRBD1. This CDR3 contains 15 residues. V shed 2 bases, J shed 7 bases, and the junction held 7 bases outside the gene matches. The CDR3 loop is CASSLRQGWGNEQFF. DNA of the CDR3: TGTGCCAGCAGTTTACGACAGGGGTGGGGGAATGAGCAGTTCTTC.

A remark on this clonotype: Its ends do not fully match the called genes, so a read error is possible. This chain uses TRBV11-2 with TRBJ2-5; D unclear. CDR1 SGHAT and CDR2 FQNNGV come from the germline V gene. The CDR3 runs 16 residues. CDR3 bases: TGTACCAGCAGATCCCGGGCTTCGGCCCACCAAGAGACCCGGTACTTC. Translating gives CTSRSRASAHQETRYF.